Presented here are 24 T cell receptor beta chains from one specimen sequenced in a study of radiotherapy plus CTLA-4 blockade in lung cancer. Libraries were prepared by immunoSEQ multiplex PCR; TCRdb keeps only in-frame clonotypes and omits some of them. This sample carries some 66,000 clones, over 75% of them seen once, and the ten largest clones take less than 5%. The sample was peripheral blood, taken from a patient treated with radiotherapy plus ipilimumab. Receptors were obtained from a human donor with non-small cell lung cancer who had a partial response to radiotherapy plus ipilimumab.

The CDR3 reads CSGGQYNEQFF. CDR3 coding DNA: TGCAGCGGGGGACAGTACAATGAGCAGTTCTTC. The chain couples TRBV29-1 to TRBJ2-1; 7 nucleotides line up with TRBD1. Trimming removed 7 bases from V and 4 bases from J; junction bases left unmatched: 1. This CDR3 is 11 amino acids long. Germline assignment: CDR1 SQVTM and CDR2 ANQGSEA.

This rearrangement joins TRBV5-1 to TRBJ2-3, with 7 bases matching TRBD1. The CDR3 loop spans 14 amino acids. Per the germline V gene, CDR1 is SGHRS and CDR2 is YFSETQ. The V and J ends lost 4 bases and 5 bases, in that order; junction bases with no gene match: 7. CDR3 region: CASSRDSGVDTQYF. The CDR3 nucleotides are TGCGCCAGCAGCCGGGACAGCGGAGTAGATACGCAGTATTTT.

This clone was counted only a few times. J is TRBJ2-7 and V is TRBV6-1; 10 nucleotides align to TRBD1. The germline gives CDR1 MNHNS, CDR2 SASEGT. The V gene end was trimmed by 6 bases and the J gene end by 4 bases; junction bases not matched to a gene: 9. The CDR3 length is 15 residues. CDR3 region: CASRERQGARYEQYF. The CDR3 DNA reads as TGTGCCAGCAGGGAAAGACAGGGGGCGCGGTACGAGCAGTACTTC.

V and J are TRBV28 and TRBJ1-1; D possibly corresponds to TRBD1 (6 bases). This CDR3 contains 15 residues. Germline V gene sequence: CDR1 MDHEN, CDR2 SYDVKM. V was clipped by 5 bases and J by 5 bases, with 18 bases between them. Here the CDR3 reads CASSLRGGEGTEAFF. The DNA for the CDR3 is TGTGCCAGCAGTCTGAGAGGGGGGGAGGGGACTGAAGCTTTCTTT.

This clone was observed a few times. The chain couples TRBV30 to TRBJ2-5; D might be TRBD2 (5 bases). Germline-derived CDR1 and CDR2 are GTSNPN and SVGIG (reference sequence). This CDR3 has 13 amino acids. Trimming cost V 5 bases and J 5 bases, with 15 bases left between them. The CDR3 DNA follows: TGTGCCTGGGCCCTACTCGGCGGGGAGACCCAGTACTTC. The encoded protein is CAWALLGGETQYF.

The gene calls are TRBV7-2 and TRBJ2-1; D gene unclear. This CDR3 is built from 13 residues. The V and J ends lost 0 bases and 10 bases respectively, with 10 bases between them. The germline gives CDR1 SGHTA, CDR2 FQGNSA. In DNA form, the CDR3 reads TGTGCCAGCAGCTTAGCTTATAACTCCGAGCAGTTCTTC. Its translation is CASSLAYNSEQFF.

The chain is built from TRBV30 and TRBJ1-1; D is undetermined. The V gene's germline CDR1 is GTSNPN and CDR2 SVGIG (reference sequence). Trimming cost V 4 bases and J 5 bases, with 11 bases left between them. The CDR3 is 12 amino acids. The CDR3 DNA reads TGTGCCTGGATCATCCGGACTACTGAAGCTTTCTTT. Translating it yields CAWIIRTTEAFF.

The chain links TRBV2 to TRBJ2-7, with 10 bases fitting TRBD1. Trimming removed 3 bases from V and 5 bases from J; junction bases left unmatched: 7. Germline CDR1 reads SNHLY; CDR2 reads FYNNEI. This CDR3 spans 15 amino acids. CDR3: CASSDLTGGNDEQYF. CDR3 sequence (DNA): TGTGCCAGCAGTGACTTGACAGGGGGCAACGACGAGCAGTACTTC.

This sequence joins TRBV5-4 and TRBJ1-2, with 10 bases aligning to TRBD1. V lost 0 bases, J lost 8 bases, and 10 bases stayed unmatched. Germline V gene sequence: CDR1 SGHNT, CDR2 YYREEE (reference sequence). The CDR3 runs 16 residues. This chain's CDR3 is CASSLAPGQGTGGYTF. CDR3 DNA: TGTGCCAGCAGCTTGGCTCCGGGACAGGGGACGGGAGGCTACACCTTC. The full variable domain, with the rest looked up from reference TRBV5-4 and TRBJ1-2, is ETGVTQSPTHLIKTRGQQVTLRCSSQSGHNTVSWYQQALGQGPQFIFQYYREEENGRGNFPPRFSGLQFPNYSSELNVNALELDDSALYLCASSLAPGQGTGGYTFGSGTRLTVV.

The chain carries TRBV28 and TRBJ2-3; tentatively, D is TRBD2 (6 bases). The germline V gene encodes CDR1 MDHEN and CDR2 SYDVKM. This CDR3 has 14 amino acids. The V end lost 5 bases, the J end lost 2 bases, and 11 bases lay between the germline ends. CDR3: CASSTRLDTDTQYF. The CDR3 bases are TGTGCCAGCAGTACCCGACTAGACACAGATACGCAGTATTTT.

The chain links TRBV7-9 to TRBJ2-7; tentative D call: TRBD2 (7 bases). The CDR3 consists of 16 residues. V gave up 2 bases and J gave up 2 bases, with 16 bases separating them. CDR1 and CDR2 (germline): SEHNR, FQNEAQ (reference sequence). For the CDR3, the DNA is TGTGCCAGCAGCTTATTCGGGGGGCCCCAAACCTACGAGCAGTACTTC. Amino acid sequence: CASSLFGGPQTYEQYF. Together with reference TRBV7-9 and TRBJ2-7, the CDR3 gives the full variable domain: DTGVSQNPRHKITKRGQNVTFRCDPISEHNRLYWYRQTLGQGPEFLTYFQNEAQLEKSRLLSDRFSAERPKGSFSTLEIQRTEQGDSAMYLCASSLFGGPQTYEQYFGPGTRLTVT.

The chain joins TRBV4-2 to TRBJ2-3; D possibly corresponds to TRBD2 (6 bases). Germline lookup yields CDR1 LGHNA and CDR2 YNFKEQ. Trimming left V 4 bases short and J 1 base short, with 12 bases between. The CDR3 is made up of 15 amino acids. This CDR3 reads CASSLLADRTDTQYF. In nucleotides, the CDR3 is TGTGCCAGCAGCCTTTTAGCGGACCGCACAGATACGCAGTATTTT.

This clone was counted ten times or more. In the same sample, other DNA sequences code for this CDR3. CDR3 in DNA: TGTGCCAGCAGTTTTCGGCCTAGCGGCTACAATGAGCAGTTCTTC. Protein product: CASSFRPSGYNEQFF. The chain has TRBV27 and TRBJ2-1, with TRBD2 matching over 7 bases. V lost 3 bases, J lost 3 bases, and 5 bases stayed unmatched. The CDR3 has 15 residues. Germline V lookup: CDR1 MNHEY, CDR2 SMNVEV (reference sequence).

J is TRBJ2-3 and V is TRBV11-2; D gene ambiguous. This CDR3 contains 13 residues. Germline-derived CDR1 and CDR2 are SGHAT and FQNNGV. V was pared by 4 bases and J by 0 bases, with 5 bases between. Here the CDR3 reads CASSSGSTDTQYF. As DNA, the CDR3 is TGTGCCAGCAGCTCCGGTAGCACAGATACGCAGTATTTT.

This rearrangement joins TRBV2 to TRBJ1-5; weak D call: TRBD1 (5 bases). The V gene's germline CDR1 is SNHLY and CDR2 FYNNEI. The CDR3 runs to 15 residues. V shed 6 bases and J shed 0 bases, with 12 bases lying between them. As DNA, the CDR3 is TGTGCCAGCAGGGGGGGGACCGTTAGCAATCAGCCCCAGCATTTT. Protein sequence: CASRGGTVSNQPQHF.

The chain links TRBV7-9 to TRBJ2-7; 7 bases map to TRBD2. The CDR3 loop spans 17 amino acids. Trimming took 4 bases from V and 5 from J; bases not matched to a gene: 17. CDR1 is SEHNR and CDR2 is FQNEAQ in the germline V gene (reference sequence). CDR3 amino acids: CASSSLSIGRANHEQYF. DNA for the CDR3: TGTGCCAGCAGCTCCCTGAGTATTGGGAGGGCCAACCACGAGCAGTACTTC.

This clone was detected a few times. This sequence joins TRBV11-2 and TRBJ1-5; 7 positions agree with TRBD1. Germline-derived CDR1 and CDR2 are SGHAT and FQNNGV. CDR3 length: 16 residues. J was trimmed by 2 bases and V by 4 bases; bases with no gene match: 8. In nucleotides, the CDR3 is TGTGCCAGCAGCTCAGGGACAGCAAAGGGCAATCAGCCCCAGCATTTT. This gives the protein CASSSGTAKGNQPQHF.

The V and J genes are TRBV20-1 and TRBJ1-4, with D perhaps TRBD1 (5 bases). This CDR3 region has 11 residues. V lost 3 bases and J lost 7, with 6 bases in between. Germline V gene sequence: CDR1 DFQATT, CDR2 SNEGSKA (reference sequence). In nucleotides, the CDR3 is TGCAGTGCTAGCAGGGTTGAAAAACTGTTTTTT. Encoded protein: CSASRVEKLFF.

The V gene is TRBV9, the J gene TRBJ2-2; 11 bases fit TRBD1. V trimming: 2 bases; J trimming: 5 bases; junction bases outside the gene matches: 8. Germline CDR1 reads SGDLS; CDR2 reads YYNGEE. This CDR3 region has 17 residues. CDR3 residues: CASSVTGQGAKTGELFF. The CDR3 nucleotides read TGTGCCAGCAGCGTTACCGGACAGGGGGCAAAGACCGGGGAGCTGTTTTTT.

V is TRBV5-6 and J is TRBJ2-7; a possible D gene is TRBD2 (6 bases). Trimming took 0 bases from V and 4 from J, leaving 8 bases between them. The germline V gene encodes CDR1 SGHDT and CDR2 YYEEEE. The CDR3 is made up of 13 amino acids. The CDR3 bases are TGTGCCAGCAGCTTGGGGGGGGTGTACGAGCAGTACTTC. Translating gives CASSLGGVYEQYF.

The chain carries TRBV25-1 and TRBJ1-3, with D perhaps matching TRBD1 (5 bases). V lost 5 bases, J lost 4 bases, and 12 bases lay in between. Per germline, CDR1 MGHDK and CDR2 SYGVNS. This CDR3 spans 14 amino acids. CDR3 protein: CASSRGGYGNTIYF. The DNA for the CDR3 is TGTGCCAGCAGTCGGGGGGGATACGGAAACACCATATATTTT.

This chain connects TRBV7-2 to TRBJ2-3; 11 bases fit TRBD2. CDR3 length: 15 amino acids. The V and J ends lost 5 bases and 8 bases, in that order; junction bases with no gene match: 9. Per germline, CDR1 SGHTA and CDR2 FQGNSA. This CDR3 reads CASSPASGRSGTQYF. In DNA, the CDR3 is TGTGCCAGCAGCCCGGCTAGCGGGAGGTCAGGTACGCAGTATTTT.

V gene TRBV4-1 combines with J gene TRBJ2-2, with 10 bases identical to TRBD2. The germline gives CDR1 MGHRA, CDR2 YSYEKL. V shed 5 bases, J shed 3 bases, and the junction held 3 bases outside the gene matches. This CDR3 contains 15 residues. CDR3 nucleotide sequence: TGCGCCAGCAGCACAGCGGGAGGGGACACCGGGGAGCTGTTTTTT. Protein sequence: CASSTAGGDTGELFF.

This chain links TRBV6-4 with TRBJ2-3; D is possibly TRBD2 (6 bases). The germline V gene has CDR1 MRHNA and CDR2 SNTAGT. Trimming stripped 5 bases from V and 1 base from J, with 10 bases between. The CDR3 extends over 14 amino acids. CDR3 bases: TGTGCCAGCAGTCTTGGAGGGGGCACAGATACGCAGTATTTT. This translates into CASSLGGGTDTQYF.